This T cell receptor beta chain is drawn from a study of cytomegalovirus exposure and HLA in healthy donors. Across the study: HLA-typed donors were the source of about 85 million unique TCRs, which an early data release held.

The PCR ran on 60 Vbeta and 13 Jbeta primers. Repertoires were generated with immunoSEQ multiplex PCR, while TCRdb's copy carries only in-frame clones and drops some. The sample carries 95,000 or so clones, 81% recorded once. Study-wide findings and caveats: Analysis performed later found about 17,000 TCR beta sequences associated with HLA alleles at 0.05 false discovery rate. Researchers catalogued approximately 160 TCR beta chains as cytomegalovirus-associated.

As regards this clone: The antigen is not known.

The sequence came from a woman aged 70 to 79 in good health and CMV-seropositive. Source material: PBMCs.

Written as DNA, the CDR3 is TGTGCCAGCTCACCACGCGGACAGGACTCCTACGAGCAGTACTTC. Amino acids: CASSPRGQDSYEQYF. The V call is TRBV18, the J call TRBJ2-7, with 7 bases matching TRBD1. CDR1 is KGHSH, CDR2 LQKENI, per germline. J lost 0 bases, V lost 1 base, and 3 bases had no gene match. This CDR3 region has 15 residues. Full variable domain (missing parts from reference TRBV18 and TRBJ2-7): NAGVMQNPRHLVRRRGQEARLRCSPMKGHSHVYWYRQLPEEGLKFMVYLQKENIIDESGMPKERFSAEFPKEGPSILRIQQVVRGDSAAYFCASSPRGQDSYEQYFGPGTRLTVT.